The 3 T cell receptor beta chains presented below share a single source sample, sequenced in a study of CD8+ T cells in alopecia areata. cDNA prepared by RNA extraction and subsequent reverse transcription served as the template for sequencing. Produced via immunoSEQ multiplex PCR; TCRdb's table is partial and in-frame only. The sample has about 190,000 clones; 60% to 70% are singletons. As to treatment: oral pan-JAK inhibitor, 5-10 mg twice daily. Sequenced here: CD4+ T cells sorted from blood, sampled at week 4, from a patient treated with tofacitinib. The receptors shown here come from a human donor with alopecia areata.

The genes are TRBV5-1 and TRBJ2-5, with 8 bases fitting TRBD2. The CDR3 consists of 17 residues. Germline CDR1 reads SGHRS; CDR2 reads YFSETQ. V was pared by 4 bases and J by 4 bases, with 15 bases of the junction left unmatched. DNA for the CDR3: TGCGCCAGCAGCGCCGCCCAGGGTAGCGGGAAGACAGAGACCCAGTACTTC. It specifies CASSAAQGSGKTETQYF.

The rearrangement uses TRBV6-1 and TRBJ1-1, with 8 bases lining up with TRBD1. CDR1 MNHNS and CDR2 SASEGT come from the germline V gene. V was pared by 0 bases and J by 6 bases, with 9 bases of the junction left unmatched. The CDR3 consists of 16 residues. The CDR3 coding sequence is TGTGCCAGCAGTGAAGCAATGAGGACAGGGAAGCCTGAAGCTTTCTTT. It specifies CASSEAMRTGKPEAFF.

The gene calls are TRBV7-2 and TRBJ2-3; tentative D call: TRBD2 (6 bases). Trimming shortened V by 3 bases and J by 6 bases, and 19 bases separated the two germline ends. This CDR3 is built from 16 residues. Germline CDR1 SGHTA, CDR2 FQGNSA. The CDR3 region is CASSFGGEMGRDTQYF. The CDR3, as DNA: TGTGCCAGCAGCTTCGGAGGGGAGATGGGGCGCGATACGCAGTATTTT.